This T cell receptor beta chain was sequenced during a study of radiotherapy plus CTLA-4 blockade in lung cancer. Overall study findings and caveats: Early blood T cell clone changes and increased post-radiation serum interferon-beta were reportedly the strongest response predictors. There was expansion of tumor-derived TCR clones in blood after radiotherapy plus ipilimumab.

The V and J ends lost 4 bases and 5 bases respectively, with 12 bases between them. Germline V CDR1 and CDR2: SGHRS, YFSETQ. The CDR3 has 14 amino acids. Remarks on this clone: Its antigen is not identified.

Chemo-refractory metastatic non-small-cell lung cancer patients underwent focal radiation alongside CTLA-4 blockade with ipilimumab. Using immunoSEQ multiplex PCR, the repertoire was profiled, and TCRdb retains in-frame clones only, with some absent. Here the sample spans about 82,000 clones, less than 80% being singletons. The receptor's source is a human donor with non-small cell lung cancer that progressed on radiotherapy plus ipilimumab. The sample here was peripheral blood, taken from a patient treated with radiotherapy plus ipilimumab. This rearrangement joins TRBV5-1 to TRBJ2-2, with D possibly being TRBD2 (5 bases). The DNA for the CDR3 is TGCGCCAGCAGCAAGGATCCGGGAACCGGGGAGCTGTTTTTT. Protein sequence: CASSKDPGTGELFF. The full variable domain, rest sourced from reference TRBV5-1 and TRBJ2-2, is KAGVTQTPRYLIKTRGQQVTLSCSPISGHRSVSWYQQTPGQGLQFLFEYFSETQRNKGNFPGRFSGRQFSNSRSEMNVSTLELGDSALYLCASSKDPGTGELFFGEGSRLTVL.